This entry concerns a single T cell receptor (beta chain). Primed by a sample-barcoded 5' primer and a J-beta primer mix, a second PCR proceeded for about 7 to 12 cycles. TCRdb used MiXCR to reprocess the 5' RACE reads, holding one entry per CDR3 protein. The data show 850,000 or so distinct CDR3 sequences, less than 35% seen once. This specimen belongs to a study of blood T cells in healthy people across ages. The individuals who served as donors were healthy Caucasians living in Russia, aged roughly 6 to 100. Trimming at V came to 4 bases and at J to 8 bases, leaving 7 bases not matched to a gene. CDR3 size: 13 residues. Germline V CDR1 and CDR2: SQVTM, ANQGSEA.

The chain employs TRBV29-1 and TRBJ2-1; 8 positions agree with TRBD1. The sequenced material came from blood. The sequence came from a woman of 80 years or more in good health. Written as DNA, the CDR3 is TGCAGCGTTGTGACAGGGGTTGGCGATGAGCAGTTCTTC. This translates into CSVVTGVGDEQFF.